The 32 T cell receptor beta chains listed next were all sequenced from one sample in a study of blood T cell repertoires in COVID-19. This table comes from immunoSEQ multiplex PCR, and its TCRdb copy is limited to in-frame clones, with some not included. The repertoire holds over 200,000 clones, with over 75% as singletons. Material for sequencing was peripheral blood. Receptors were obtained from a human donor in a cohort sampled during active COVID-19.

For this clone: A read error may produce the germline difference seen at one junction end. This CDR3 is CASTLQVNSPLHF. CDR3 sequence (DNA): TGTGCCAGCACTTTACAGGTTAATTCACCCCTCCACTTT. This chain uses TRBV28 with TRBJ1-6, with D maybe TRBD1 (5 bases). The V gene's germline CDR1 is MDHEN and CDR2 SYDVKM. This CDR3 has 13 residues.

Judged by abundance, this clone is medium-sized. The genes are TRBV10-2 and TRBJ1-1; 10 nucleotides align to TRBD1. The ends lost 5 bases at V and 5 bases at J; junction bases unmatched: 8. The CDR3 length is 15 residues. Germline CDR1 WSHSY, CDR2 SAAADI. CDR3 region: CASSPGTGVPTEAFF. DNA of the CDR3: TGCGCCAGCAGTCCCGGGACAGGGGTTCCTACTGAAGCTTTCTTT.

The V call is TRBV6-4, the J call TRBJ1-2; D uncertain. The V gene lost 0 bases and the J gene lost 10 bases, with 9 bases spanning the gap. Germline loops: CDR1 MRHNA, CDR2 SNTAGT. The CDR3 consists of 12 residues. The CDR3, as DNA: TGTGCCAGCAGTGACTCGGGGAGGGACTACACCTTC. Protein sequence: CASSDSGRDYTF.

This chain links TRBV24-1 with TRBJ1-4; possible D gene TRBD1, 5 bases. Germline V gene data show CDR1 as KGHDR and CDR2 as SFDVKD. CDR3 length: 16 residues. The V end lost 2 bases, the J end lost 7 bases, and 16 bases lay between the germline ends. The CDR3 DNA sequence: TGTGCCACCAGTGATTCCCGGGGGTCCCCAACTGAAAAACTGTTTTTT. Its protein product is CATSDSRGSPTEKLFF.

J is TRBJ1-5 and V is TRBV15, with D possibly TRBD1 on 6 matching bases. Germline V gives CDR1 LNHNV, CDR2 YYDKDF (reference sequence). Deletions cut 0 bases from V and 7 bases from J, with 13 bases between. The CDR3 is made up of 15 amino acids. The CDR3 bases are TGTGCCACCAGCAGAGATAAGGGGGATCCGCAGCCCCAGCATTTT. Its protein product is CATSRDKGDPQPQHF.

The V and J genes are TRBV2 and TRBJ2-1; 8 bases map to TRBD2. CDR1 is SNHLY and CDR2 is FYNNEI in the germline V gene. This CDR3 has 16 amino acids. J lost 0 bases, V lost 6 bases, and 7 bases had no gene match. In nucleotides, the CDR3 is TGTGCCAGCAGCCCTATACTAGCGGACTCCTACAATGAGCAGTTCTTC. It yields the protein CASSPILADSYNEQFF.

There are a few counts of this clone. The J gene is TRBJ2-7, the V gene TRBV28; no clear D gene. Trimming took 3 bases from V and 7 from J, leaving 7 bases between them. CDR3 length equals 11 residues. Per the germline V gene, CDR1 is MDHEN and CDR2 is SYDVKM. This chain's CDR3 is CASSLRREQYF. The CDR3 nucleotides are TGTGCCAGCAGTTTGCGGCGGGAGCAGTACTTC.

This clone was counted a few times. The rearrangement joins TRBV28 to TRBJ2-7; TRBD1 aligns across 7 bases. The length of the CDR3 is 13 residues. Germline-derived CDR1 and CDR2 are MDHEN and SYDVKM. V lost 7 bases, J lost 6 bases, and 9 bases stayed unmatched. The CDR3 spells CASTRGQVPEQYF. The CDR3, as DNA: TGTGCCAGCACTCGAGGACAGGTCCCCGAGCAGTACTTC.

This clone was found once. The V and J genes are TRBV27 and TRBJ1-1; D ambiguous. Germline CDR1 is MNHEY and CDR2 is SMNVEV (reference sequence). The CDR3 contains 13 residues. The ends were cut back, 2 bases at V and 8 bases at J, with 12 bases in the middle. This CDR3 is CASSLGPLREAFF. The CDR3 coding sequence is TGTGCCAGCAGTTTAGGGCCTCTCCGCGAAGCTTTCTTT.

About this clone itself: Other DNA sequences within the sample encode an identical CDR3. The rearrangement links TRBV15 to TRBJ1-2; D remains unclear. Germline assignment: CDR1 LNHNV and CDR2 YYDKDF (reference sequence). The CDR3 loop spans 16 amino acids. The V end lost 0 bases, the J end lost 4 bases, and 15 bases lay between the germline ends. This CDR3 reads CATSRDQEVLVYGYTF. For the CDR3, the DNA is TGTGCCACCAGCAGAGATCAAGAGGTCCTAGTCTATGGCTACACCTTC. The entire variable domain, with the rest obtained from reference TRBV15 and TRBJ1-2, is as follows: DAMVIQNPRYQVTQFGKPVTLSCSQTLNHNVMYWYQQKSSQAPKLLFHYYDKDFNNEADTPDNFQSRRPNTSFCFLDIRSPGLGDTAMYLCATSRDQEVLVYGYTFGSGTRLTVV.

The chain couples TRBV5-6 to TRBJ2-5; TRBD1 matches at 7 bases. The germline V gene has CDR1 SGHDT and CDR2 YYEEEE. Trimming at V came to 2 bases and at J to 4 bases, leaving 5 bases not matched to a gene. CDR3 size: 14 residues. The CDR3 DNA sequence: TGTGCCAGCAGCTTCGTCTGGGACAGAGAGACCCAGTACTTC. It codes for CASSFVWDRETQYF.

V usage is TRBV19 and J usage is TRBJ2-7; D call uncertain. Trimming left V 3 bases short and J 1 base short, with 10 bases between. The CDR3 spans 14 residues. Germline CDR1 LNHDA, CDR2 SQIVND (reference sequence). Here the CDR3 reads CASSILIGSYEQYF. The CDR3 DNA follows: TGTGCCAGTAGTATTCTTATCGGTTCCTACGAGCAGTACTTC.

The chain employs TRBV2 and TRBJ2-3; TRBD1 is a possible D gene (6 bases). CDR3 length equals 16 residues. Trimming took 0 bases from V and 0 from J, leaving 10 bases between them. Germline V gene data show CDR1 as SNHLY and CDR2 as FYNNEI. The CDR3 loop is CASSEAQGGSTDTQYF. CDR3 bases: TGTGCCAGCAGTGAAGCGCAAGGGGGTAGCACAGATACGCAGTATTTT.

With regard to this clone: The sample contains more than one DNA sequence encoding this CDR3. The rearrangement joins TRBV28 to TRBJ1-5, with D hard to call. The germline gives CDR1 MDHEN, CDR2 SYDVKM. Trimming cost V 2 bases and J 7 bases, with 12 bases left between them. The CDR3 extends over 14 amino acids. The CDR3 nucleotides are TGTGCCAGCAGTTTAGAGGCCGACCTACAGCCCCAGCATTTT. Translated, it gives CASSLEADLQPQHF.

J is TRBJ2-1 and V is TRBV4-3; 14 nucleotides agree with TRBD2. CDR1 LGHNA and CDR2 YSLEER come from the germline V gene. The CDR3 runs to 17 residues. V lost 0 bases to trimming and J lost 7 bases; unmatched junction nucleotides: 5. CDR3 in DNA: TGCGCCAGCAGCCAAGACAGGAGGACTAGCGGGAGGAATGAGCAGTTCTTC. This gives the protein CASSQDRRTSGRNEQFF.

The chain is built from TRBV7-3 and TRBJ2-7; maybe TRBD1 (6 bases). With 5 bases removed from V and 2 bases from J, the gap between germline ends came to 10 bases. The CDR3 has 13 residues. In germline, CDR1 is SGHTA, CDR2 FQGTGA. The CDR3 is CASSPRGPYEQYF. For the CDR3, the DNA is TGTGCCAGCAGCCCCAGGGGTCCCTACGAGCAGTACTTC.

As for this clone: This same CDR3 is encoded by further DNA sequences in the sample. This chain uses TRBV28 with TRBJ1-5; 7 bases are a match to TRBD1. This CDR3 is built from 16 residues. Losses at the gene ends were 3 bases for V and 1 base for J; bases not matched to a gene: 6. CDR1 is MDHEN and CDR2 is SYDVKM in the germline V gene. The CDR3 loop reads CASSFRAGGSNQPQHF. CDR3 nucleotides: TGTGCCAGCAGTTTTAGGGCAGGGGGAAGCAATCAGCCCCAGCATTTT.

V is TRBV20-1 and J is TRBJ1-1, with 9 positions matching TRBD1. The CDR3 totals 12 residues. J gave up 12 bases and V 3 bases, and 8 bases lay outside the gene matches. Germline V CDR1 and CDR2: DFQATT, SNEGSKA (reference sequence). CDR3: CSASRQGVGSFF. In nucleotides, the CDR3 is TGCAGTGCTAGTCGACAGGGGGTTGGGTCTTTCTTT.

This chain connects TRBV7-9 to TRBJ1-6, with D maybe TRBD1 (6 bases). The CDR3 covers 16 residues. V lost 4 bases to trimming and J lost 7 bases, with 17 bases between them. Germline lookup yields CDR1 SEHNR and CDR2 FQNEAQ (reference sequence). The CDR3 region is CASSSTGGQRNSPLHF. CDR3 nucleotide sequence: TGTGCCAGCAGCTCGACAGGAGGACAGAGAAATTCACCCCTCCACTTT.

The V and J genes are TRBV28 and TRBJ1-3; unclear D gene. Between the trimmed V and J ends, which lost 3 bases and 4 bases, there was a span of 13 bases. The CDR3 is 15 amino acids. Per germline, CDR1 MDHEN and CDR2 SYDVKM. The chain's CDR3 is CASSFSGVRGNTIYF. The CDR3 DNA sequence: TGTGCCAGCAGTTTTAGCGGGGTGCGAGGAAACACCATATATTTT.

This clone was observed a handful of times. CDR3 loop: CASSGDFFYGYTF. In DNA form, the CDR3 reads TGTGCCAGCAGTGGGGACTTTTTCTATGGCTACACCTTC. The genes are TRBV28 and TRBJ1-2; possibly TRBD1 for D (5 bases). From germline, CDR1 is MDHEN and CDR2 SYDVKM. Between the trimmed V and J ends, which lost 5 bases and 4 bases, there was a span of 11 bases. The CDR3 totals 13 residues.

As regards this clone: Other DNA sequences within the sample encode an identical CDR3. The rearrangement uses TRBV15 and TRBJ2-3; TRBD2 matches 14 bases. The CDR3 is made up of 18 amino acids. The V and J ends lost 0 bases and 3 bases, in that order; junction bases with no gene match: 5. Germline V gives CDR1 LNHNV, CDR2 YYDKDF (reference sequence). The CDR3 DNA reads TGTGCCACCAGCAGAGATGGGACTAGCGGGAGTCGGACAGATACGCAGTATTTT. This sequence encodes CATSRDGTSGSRTDTQYF.

V usage is TRBV6-2 or TRBV6-3 and J usage is TRBJ2-7; 9 nucleotides align to TRBD1. The CDR3 is 16 amino acids. V trimming: 6 bases; J trimming: 3 bases; junction bases outside the gene matches: 12. CDR1 and CDR2 from the germline V gene are MNHEY and SVGEGT. The CDR3 here is CASSPSQGAGLYEQYF. In DNA, the CDR3 is TGTGCCAGCAGCCCTTCACAGGGGGCAGGCCTCTACGAGCAGTACTTC.

This clone has just one count. This chain links TRBV27 with TRBJ1-2, with 10 bases aligning to TRBD1. J gave up 5 bases and V 5 bases, and 11 bases lay outside the gene matches. This CDR3 is 16 amino acids long. The V gene's germline CDR1 is MNHEY and CDR2 SMNVEV (reference sequence). DNA of the CDR3: TGTGCCAGCAGTAGCTCCGGGACAGGGGCTTGGTATGGCTACACCTTC. Its protein product is CASSSSGTGAWYGYTF.

The V and J genes are TRBV10-3 and TRBJ1-1; D perhaps matches TRBD1 (6 bases). Germline assignment: CDR1 ENHRY and CDR2 SYGVKD. Trimming left V 11 bases short and J 5 bases short, with 12 bases between. The CDR3 consists of 11 residues. The CDR3 spells CASTGWTEAFF. CDR3 nucleotide sequence: TGTGCCTCCACAGGGTGGACTGAAGCTTTCTTT.

The chain combines TRBV6-2 or TRBV6-3 with TRBJ2-7; 10 nucleotides line up with TRBD2. J gave up 1 base and V 4 bases, and 4 bases lay outside the gene matches. Per germline, CDR1 MNHEY and CDR2 SVGEGT. This CDR3 region has 15 residues. The CDR3 loop is CASSLTSGSSYEQYF. The CDR3 nucleotides are TGTGCCAGCAGTTTGACTAGCGGGTCTTCCTACGAGCAGTACTTC.

This clone was observed a few times. This chain's CDR3 is CASRDRVDGELFF. CDR3 nucleotide sequence: TGTGCCAGCAGGGACAGGGTGGACGGGGAGCTGTTTTTT. This rearrangement joins TRBV6-5 to TRBJ2-2, with 8 bases that match TRBD1. The CDR3 contains 13 residues. Germline assignment: CDR1 MNHEY and CDR2 SVGAGI. Trimming at V came to 6 bases and at J to 7 bases, leaving 4 bases not matched to a gene.

CDR3 DNA: TGTGCCAGCTCACCAGGGCAGGGATGGGGCTACACCTTC. This gives the protein CASSPGQGWGYTF. This rearrangement joins TRBV18 to TRBJ1-2; perhaps TRBD1 as D (5 bases). Germline V gene data show CDR1 as KGHSH and CDR2 as LQKENI. V lost 2 bases, J lost 8 bases, and 12 bases lay in between. This CDR3 region has 13 residues.

Only a few counts were recorded for this clone. This chain links TRBV7-9 with TRBJ2-7, with a possible D match to TRBD2 (5 bases). Trimming took off 5 bases at V and 2 bases at J, with 13 bases between the two ends. Germline CDR1 and CDR2: SEHNR and FQNEAQ (reference sequence). The length of the CDR3 is 14 residues. CDR3 coding DNA: TGTGCCAGCAGCGCCGGACTCGGAACCTACGAGCAGTACTTC. Protein: CASSAGLGTYEQYF.

This clone has more than one count but fewer than ten. This chain joins TRBV6-4 and TRBJ1-3; D is unclear. CDR1 MRHNA and CDR2 SNTAGT come from the germline V gene. The CDR3 runs 16 residues. Trimming pared 3 bases from V and 0 bases from J, leaving 12 bases between. The CDR3 coding sequence is TGTGCCAGCAGTGAAAGTACACCCTGCTCTGGAAACACCATATATTTT. Translation gives CASSESTPCSGNTIYF.

The V and J genes are TRBV12-2 and TRBJ2-1; the table's D call, TRBD2, has no DNA check behind it. TRBV12-2 is listed as a pseudogene. The CDR3 sequence is 17 residues long. The CDR3 loop is CASRPPGGGTSYNEQFF. CDR3 nucleotide sequence: TGTGCAAGTCGCCCTCCCGGGGGGGGGACCTCCTACAATGAGCAGTTCTTC.

This clone was recorded once. V and J are TRBV7-3 and TRBJ2-2, with TRBD1 matching over 9 bases. This CDR3 spans 16 amino acids. Germline CDR1 reads SGHTA; CDR2 reads FQGTGA. The trim removed 5 bases at V and 4 bases at J, leaving 8 bases unmatched. The CDR3 coding sequence is TGTGCCAGCAGCCACACACAGGGGGCCAGCACCGGGGAGCTGTTTTTT. Translation gives CASSHTQGASTGELFF.